The next 17 T cell receptor beta chains were all read from a single sample in a study of T cells in Graves' hyperthyroidism and ophthalmopathy. RNA transcripts served as the template for amplifying TCR beta CDR3 regions. TCR CDR3 underwent first-round RT-PCR with the HTBI primer set. TCRdb re-analysed the multiplex PCR reads in MiXCR, keeping a single row per CDR3 protein. The sample has 40,000 to 65,000 distinct CDR3 sequences, less than 60% seen once. The sequenced material came from blood. The receptors here all came from a woman aged 45 to 65 with Graves' ophthalmopathy.

Points on this clonotype: The germline gene is not matched at one end of the junction; a read error may be the cause. This chain connects TRBV5-1 to TRBJ2-7; 7 bases match TRBD2. Germline values: CDR1 SGHRS, CDR2 YFSETQ. The CDR3 length is 14 residues. The CDR3 DNA is TGCGCCGGCAGATTCGAACTAGCGCTTAACGAGCAGTACTTC. Amino acid sequence: CAGRFELALNEQYF.

This chain joins TRBV10-1 and TRBJ2-7; D possibly matches TRBD1 or TRBD2 (5 bases each). The CDR3 extends over 12 amino acids. V was shortened by 7 bases and J by 5 bases, with 12 bases between the two germline ends. The germline V gene has CDR1 WNHNN and CDR2 SYGVQD (reference sequence). In DNA, the CDR3 is TGCGCCAGCAACCGGGGCAGGGACGAGCAGTACTTC. This gives the protein CASNRGRDEQYF.

The table lists this clonotype with a count of one. This rearrangement joins TRBV7-2 to TRBJ2-2, with 13 bases matching TRBD2. The CDR3 extends over 18 amino acids. Germline V gene lookup returns CDR1 SGHTA and CDR2 FQGNSA. The V gene end was trimmed by 1 base and the J gene end by 0 bases; junction bases not matched to a gene: 2. This chain's CDR3 is CASSLELAGGPNTGELFF. In DNA form, the CDR3 reads TGTGCCAGCAGCTTAGAACTAGCGGGAGGGCCGAACACCGGGGAGCTGTTTTTT.

On this clonotype itself: The CDR3 does not close with the conserved phenylalanine or tryptophan, likely indicating a read error. V gene TRBV19 combines with J gene TRBJ1-1; D is unresolved. The CDR3 length is 13 residues. The germline V gene has CDR1 LNHDA and CDR2 SQIVND (reference sequence). The DNA for the CDR3 is TGTACCAGTAGTATAGTACTGAACACTGAAGCTTTCCTT. This encodes CTSSIVLNTEAFL.

For this clonotype: No conserved phenylalanine or tryptophan is present at the end of the CDR3, so a read error is the likely explanation. The chain couples TRBV24-1 to TRBJ2-3, with 9 bases that match TRBD1. The V and J ends lost 4 bases and 6 bases, in that order; junction bases with no gene match: 10. The CDR3 runs 16 residues. The germline gives CDR1 KGHDR, CDR2 SFDVKD. CDR3 sequence: CATSDPRDREPDTQYL. CDR3 sequence (DNA): TGTGCCACCAGTGACCCCCGGGACAGGGAGCCGGATACGCAGTATCTT.

Ten or more counts support this clonotype. V and J are TRBV27 and TRBJ1-5; maybe TRBD1 (6 bases). This CDR3 contains 13 residues. Germline V gene sequence: CDR1 MNHEY, CDR2 SMNVEV (reference sequence). The ends were cut back, 3 bases at V and 5 bases at J, with 8 bases in the middle. CDR3 region: CASSFGGHQPQHF. In nucleotides, the CDR3 is TGTGCCAGCAGTTTTGGGGGGCATCAGCCCCAGCATTTT.

The chain uses TRBV7-9 and TRBJ2-3, with 10 nucleotides matching TRBD2. CDR1 and CDR2 from the germline V gene are SEHNR and FQNEAQ (reference sequence). The CDR3 sequence is 15 residues long. CDR3 bases: TGTGTCAGTAGCCACAGCGGGGGGGCGGGTGATACGCAGTATTTT. Translation gives CVSSHSGGAGDTQYF.

The chain is built from TRBV10-3 and TRBJ2-3; a possible D gene is TRBD2 (6 bases). Germline V CDR1 and CDR2: ENHRY, SYGVKD. This CDR3 spans 16 amino acids. V was shortened by 6 bases and J by 0 bases, with 16 bases between the two germline ends. CDR3 in amino acids: CAISPRGGYSTDTQYF. The CDR3 nucleotides read TGTGCCATCAGCCCCCGGGGAGGCTATAGCACAGATACGCAGTATTTT.

Concerning this clonotype itself: Given the absence of the conserved phenylalanine or tryptophan at the CDR3 end, a read error is likely. The DNA is left out, because the CDR3 cannot be placed on it with certainty; the CDR3 is given as TCRdb lists it. This chain uses TRBV24-1 with TRBJ2-1. Counting both end residues, the CDR3 totals 9 amino acids. Germline CDR1 reads KGHDR; CDR2 reads SFDVKD. CDR3 protein: CATSDFRGR.

The chain combines TRBV11-2 with TRBJ2-2; no clear D gene. In germline, CDR1 is SGHAT, CDR2 FQNNGV. V gave up 5 bases and J gave up 5 bases, with 6 bases separating them. The CDR3 runs 12 residues. DNA for the CDR3: TGTGCCAGCAGCCCCACGACCGGGGAGCTGTTTTTT. Its protein product is CASSPTTGELFF.

A remark on this clonotype: A much larger clone sits a single nucleotide away, making a read error possible. The chain has TRBV11-2 and TRBJ2-7, with 7 bases identical to TRBD1. V shed 5 bases and J 2 bases; nucleotides not matched to a gene: 6. Per germline, CDR1 SGHAT and CDR2 FQNNGV. This CDR3 contains 14 residues. CDR3 protein: CASSLRDSAYEQYF. CDR3 DNA sequence: TGTGCCAGCAGCCTCCGGGACAGTGCCTACGAGCAGTACTTC.

The rearrangement uses TRBV24-1 and TRBJ1-4; D ambiguous. Germline assignment: CDR1 KGHDR and CDR2 SFDVKD. The CDR3 totals 14 residues. The germline V and J ends were trimmed by 6 bases and 8 bases, with 15 bases remaining between them. CDR3 DNA: TGTGCCACCAGTACAAGAGAAACGCCCGAAAAACTGTTTTTT. Protein sequence: CATSTRETPEKLFF.

By share, this clonotype counts as medium-sized (0.01 to 0.1%). This rearrangement joins TRBV29-1 to TRBJ2-3; maybe TRBD1 (6 bases). Germline V CDR1 and CDR2: SQVTM, ANQGSEA. The CDR3 length is 15 residues. V lost 0 bases and J 8 bases, leaving 18 bases between the germline ends. The CDR3 here is CSVEDPTGPGGTQYF. The CDR3 DNA reads TGCAGCGTTGAAGATCCGACAGGCCCCGGTGGTACGCAGTATTTT.

This chain connects TRBV10-3 to TRBJ2-5; 11 nucleotides match TRBD2. The V gene's germline CDR1 is ENHRY and CDR2 SYGVKD. V trimming: 3 bases; J trimming: 2 bases; junction bases outside the gene matches: 5. The CDR3 is made up of 16 amino acids. This CDR3 is CAISDLLAGDQETQYF. In nucleotides, the CDR3 is TGTGCCATCAGTGACTTACTAGCGGGGGATCAAGAGACCCAGTACTTC.

This clonotype was counted at least ten times. The V and J genes are TRBV9 and TRBJ1-2, with no clear D. Trimming left V 0 bases short and J 0 bases short, with 12 bases between. This CDR3 spans 16 amino acids. Germline V CDR1 and CDR2: SGDLS, YYNGEE. CDR3 sequence: CASSVGRQTPNYGYTF. The CDR3 DNA follows: TGTGCCAGCAGCGTAGGGCGGCAGACACCTAACTATGGCTACACCTTC. Supplemented by reference TRBV9 and TRBJ1-2, the full variable domain reads DSGVTQTPKHLITATGQRVTLRCSPRSGDLSVYWYQQSLDQGLQFLIQYYNGEERAKGNILERFSAQQFPDLHSELNLSSLELGDSALYFCASSVGRQTPNYGYTFGSGTRLTVV.

The V and J genes are TRBV7-2 and TRBJ2-5, with 11 bases matching TRBD2. This CDR3 contains 17 residues. Per the germline V gene, CDR1 is SGHTA and CDR2 is FQGNSA. Losses at the gene ends were 5 bases for V and 5 bases for J; bases not matched to a gene: 13. Here the CDR3 reads CASSQGLAVLRAETQYF. The DNA for the CDR3 is TGTGCCAGCAGCCAGGGACTAGCGGTCCTGCGCGCGGAGACCCAGTACTTC.

V and J are TRBV19 and TRBJ2-3, with 12 bases identical to TRBD2. The trim removed 3 bases at V and 1 base at J, leaving 11 bases unmatched. Looked up from germline, CDR1 is LNHDA and CDR2 is SQIVND (reference sequence). The CDR3 runs 19 residues. This CDR3 reads CASSMRSSGGVVGTDTQYF. The CDR3 DNA is TGTGCCAGTAGTATGCGGTCTAGCGGGGGGGTTGTAGGCACAGATACGCAGTATTTT.